This T cell receptor (beta chain) was sequenced during a study of CD8+ T cells in alopecia areata. Extraction and reverse transcription of RNA yielded cDNA as the sequencing template. Clones were read by immunoSEQ multiplex PCR, and TCRdb kept only the in-frame ones, dropping some. The table has about 98,000 clones, less than 50% seen once. The clonotype was recovered from a human donor with alopecia areata. The sample was CD4+ T cells sorted from blood.

DNA of the CDR3: TGTGCCACCGGTAGGGACAGAGAAGATTCACCCCTCCACTTT. This translates into CATGRDREDSPLHF. The chain carries TRBV15 and TRBJ1-6; 7 nucleotides line up with TRBD1. The CDR3 has 14 residues. V shed 8 bases and J 8 bases; nucleotides not matched to a gene: 9. Germline values: CDR1 LNHNV, CDR2 YYDKDF (reference sequence).